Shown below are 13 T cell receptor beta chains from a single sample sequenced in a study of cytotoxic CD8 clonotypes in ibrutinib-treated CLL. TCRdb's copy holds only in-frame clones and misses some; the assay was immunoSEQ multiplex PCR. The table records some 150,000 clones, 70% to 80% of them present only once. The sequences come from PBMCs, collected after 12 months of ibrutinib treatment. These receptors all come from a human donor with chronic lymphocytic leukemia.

The CDR3 is CASSFGTGLGETQYF. CDR3 in DNA: TGTGCCAGCAGTTTTGGGACAGGCTTGGGAGAGACCCAGTACTTC. This chain uses TRBV28 with TRBJ2-5, with 8 bases lining up with TRBD1. The CDR3 has 15 amino acids. V dropped 3 bases and J dropped 4; count of bases not matched to a gene: 7. Per germline, CDR1 MDHEN and CDR2 SYDVKM.

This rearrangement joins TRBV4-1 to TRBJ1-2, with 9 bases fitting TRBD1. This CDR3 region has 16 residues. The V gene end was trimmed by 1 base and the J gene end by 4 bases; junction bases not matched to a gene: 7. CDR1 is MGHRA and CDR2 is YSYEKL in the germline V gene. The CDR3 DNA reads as TGCGCCAGCAGCCAAGTCGGGACAGGGCGATCCTATGGCTACACCTTC. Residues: CASSQVGTGRSYGYTF.

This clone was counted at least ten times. The CDR3 region has the DNA TGTGCCACCAGTCTACAGGGGTGGCACAATGAGCAGTTCTTC. Translated: CATSLQGWHNEQFF. The chain links TRBV15 to TRBJ2-1, with TRBD1 identical over 7 bases. The V gene end was trimmed by 6 bases and the J gene end by 5 bases; junction bases not matched to a gene: 7. The CDR3 is made up of 14 amino acids. Germline loops: CDR1 LNHNV, CDR2 YYDKDF (reference sequence).

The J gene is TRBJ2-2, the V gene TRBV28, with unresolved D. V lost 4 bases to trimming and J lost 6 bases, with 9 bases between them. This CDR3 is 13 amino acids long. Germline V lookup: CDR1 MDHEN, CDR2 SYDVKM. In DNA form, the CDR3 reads TGTGCCAGCAGTTCCCATACGGCCGGGGAGCTGTTTTTT. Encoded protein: CASSSHTAGELFF.

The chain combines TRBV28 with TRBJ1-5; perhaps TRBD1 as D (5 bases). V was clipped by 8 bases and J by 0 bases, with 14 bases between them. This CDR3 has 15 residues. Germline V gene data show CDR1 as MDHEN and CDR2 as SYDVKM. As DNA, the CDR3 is TGTGCCAGCTTCTCAACAGGCCCTAGCAATCAGCCCCAGCATTTT. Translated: CASFSTGPSNQPQHF.

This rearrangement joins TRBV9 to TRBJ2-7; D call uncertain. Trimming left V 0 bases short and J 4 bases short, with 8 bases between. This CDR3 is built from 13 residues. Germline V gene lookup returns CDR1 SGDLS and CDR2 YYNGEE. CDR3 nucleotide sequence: TGTGCCAGCAGCGTAGCTACGGGTTACGAGCAGTACTTC. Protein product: CASSVATGYEQYF.

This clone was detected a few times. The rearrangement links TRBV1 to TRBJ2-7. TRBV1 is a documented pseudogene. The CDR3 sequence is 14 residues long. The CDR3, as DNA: TGCACCAGCAGCCAAGCGCTGGCGTTCTACGAGCAGTACTTC. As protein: CTSSQALAFYEQYF.

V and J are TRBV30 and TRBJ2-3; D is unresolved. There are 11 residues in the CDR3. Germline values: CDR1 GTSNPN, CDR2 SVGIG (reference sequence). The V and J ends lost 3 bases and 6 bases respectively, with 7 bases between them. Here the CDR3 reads CAWSPSDTQYF. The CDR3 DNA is TGTGCCTGGAGCCCCTCCGATACGCAGTATTTT.

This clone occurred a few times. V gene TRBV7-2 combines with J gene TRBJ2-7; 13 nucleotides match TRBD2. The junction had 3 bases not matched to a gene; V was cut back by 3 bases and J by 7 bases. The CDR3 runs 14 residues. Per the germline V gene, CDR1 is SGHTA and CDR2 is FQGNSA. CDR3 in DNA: TGTGCCAGCAGCTTCTTGGGACTAGCGGGGGAGCAGTACTTC. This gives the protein CASSFLGLAGEQYF.

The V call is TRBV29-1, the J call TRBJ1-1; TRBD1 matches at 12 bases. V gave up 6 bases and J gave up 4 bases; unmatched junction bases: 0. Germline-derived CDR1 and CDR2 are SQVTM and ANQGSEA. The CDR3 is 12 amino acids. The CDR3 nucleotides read TGCAGCGTGGGACAGGGGGCCACTGAAGCTTTCTTT. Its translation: CSVGQGATEAFF.

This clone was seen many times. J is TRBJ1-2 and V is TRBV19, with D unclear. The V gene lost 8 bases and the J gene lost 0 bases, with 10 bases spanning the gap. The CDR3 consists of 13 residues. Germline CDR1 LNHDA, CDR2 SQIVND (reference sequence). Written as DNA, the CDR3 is TGTGCCAGTGTCCCAGCAGCTAACTATGGCTACACCTTC. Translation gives CASVPAANYGYTF.

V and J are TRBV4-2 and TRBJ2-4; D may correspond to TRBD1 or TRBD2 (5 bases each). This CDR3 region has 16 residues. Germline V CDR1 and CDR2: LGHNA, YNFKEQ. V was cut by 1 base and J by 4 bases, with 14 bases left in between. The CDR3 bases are TGTGCCAGCAGCCAAGGACTGGGGGACGGAAAAAACATTCAGTACTTC. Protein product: CASSQGLGDGKNIQYF.

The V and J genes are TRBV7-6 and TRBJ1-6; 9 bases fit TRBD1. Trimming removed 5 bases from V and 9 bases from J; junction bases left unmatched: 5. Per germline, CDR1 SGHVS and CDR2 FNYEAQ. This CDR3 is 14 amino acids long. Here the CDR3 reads CASSLGQGRSPLHF. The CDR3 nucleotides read TGTGCCAGCAGCCTGGGACAGGGTCGTTCACCCCTCCACTTT.